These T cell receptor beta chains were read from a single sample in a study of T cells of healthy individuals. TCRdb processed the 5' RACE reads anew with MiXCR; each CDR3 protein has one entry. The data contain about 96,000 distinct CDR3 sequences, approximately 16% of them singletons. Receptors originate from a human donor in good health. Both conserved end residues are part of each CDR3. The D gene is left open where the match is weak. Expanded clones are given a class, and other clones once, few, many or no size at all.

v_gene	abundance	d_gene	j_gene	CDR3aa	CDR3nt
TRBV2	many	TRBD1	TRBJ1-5	CASSVGDRGRDQPQHF	TGTGCCAGCAGTGTGGGGGACAGGGGAAGGGATCAGCCCCAGCATTTT
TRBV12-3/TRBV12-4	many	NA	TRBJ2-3	CASKASRGRTDTQYF	TGTGCCAGCAAGGCAAGTCGGGGTCGCACAGATACGCAGTATTTT
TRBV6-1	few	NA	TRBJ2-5	CASAEGRLETQYF	TGTGCCAGCGCGGAGGGGCGATTAGAGACCCAGTACTTC
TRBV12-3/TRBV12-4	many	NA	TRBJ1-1	CASSLETTEAFF	TGTGCCAGCAGTTTAGAGACGACGGAAGCTTTCTTT
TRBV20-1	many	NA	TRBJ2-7	CSARGDLKYYEQYF	TGCAGTGCTAGGGGGGATCTCAAGTACTACGAGCAGTACTTC
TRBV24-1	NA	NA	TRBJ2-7	CATSDFDSYEQYF	TGTGCCACCAGTGATTTCGACTCCTACGAGCAGTACTTC
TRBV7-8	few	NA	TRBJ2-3	CASSLGGLTDTQYF	TGTGCCAGCAGCTTGGGCGGGCTCACAGATACGCAGTATTTT
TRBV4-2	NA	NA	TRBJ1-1	CASSQDRQAMNTEAFF	TGTGCCAGCAGCCAAGATCGGCAGGCCATGAACACTGAAGCTTTCTTT
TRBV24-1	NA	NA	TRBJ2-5	CATSDFSPETQYF	TGTGCCACCAGTGATTTCAGCCCGGAGACCCAGTACTTC
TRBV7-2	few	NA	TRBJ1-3	CASSPAGPGNTIYF	TGTGCCAGCAGCCCAGCGGGGCCTGGAAACACCATATATTTT
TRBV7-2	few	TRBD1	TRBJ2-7	CASSPFTGGYEQYF	TGTGCCAGCAGCCCCTTCACAGGGGGCTACGAGCAGTACTTC
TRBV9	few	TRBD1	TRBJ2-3	CASSGQGAFTDTQYF	TGTGCCAGCAGCGGGCAGGGGGCCTTTACAGATACGCAGTATTTT
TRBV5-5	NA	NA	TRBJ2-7	CASSGTNTGLHEQYF	TGTGCCAGCAGCGGAACCAACACCGGACTCCACGAGCAGTACTTC
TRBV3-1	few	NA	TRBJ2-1	CASSQDRGGEQFF	TGTGCCAGCAGCCAAGATCGAGGCGGTGAGCAGTTCTTC
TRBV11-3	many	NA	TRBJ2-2	CASSLEQGNTGELFF	TGTGCCAGCAGCTTGGAACAGGGGAACACCGGGGAGCTGTTTTTT
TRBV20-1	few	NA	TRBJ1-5	CSATDRPNQPQHF	TGCAGTGCTACCGACCGACCCAATCAGCCCCAGCATTTT
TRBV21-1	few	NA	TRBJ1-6	CASDSTGRNSPLHF	TGTGCCAGCGACTCCACAGGGAGGAATTCACCCCTCCACTTT
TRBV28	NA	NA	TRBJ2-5	CASSLGNGARETQYF	TGTGCCAGCAGTTTAGGCAACGGAGCCAGGGAGACCCAGTACTTC
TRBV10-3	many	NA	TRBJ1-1	CAIGELNTEAFF	TGTGCCATCGGAGAGTTGAACACTGAAGCTTTCTTT
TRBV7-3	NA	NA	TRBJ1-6	CASSHAPIHAGNSPLHF	TGTGCCAGCAGCCACGCACCTATCCACGCCGGTAATTCACCCCTCCACTTT
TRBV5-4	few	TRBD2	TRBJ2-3	CASSPSAGRGTDTQYF	TGTGCCAGCAGCCCCTCTGCCGGGAGGGGCACAGATACGCAGTATTTT
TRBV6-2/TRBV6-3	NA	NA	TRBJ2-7	CASSYSPVVAYEQYF	TGTGCCAGCAGTTACTCCCCCGTCGTGGCCTACGAGCAGTACTTC
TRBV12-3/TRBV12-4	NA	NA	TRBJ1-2	CASSWGTELFPTF	TGTGCCAGCAGTTGGGGGACCGAGCTATTTCCCACCTTC
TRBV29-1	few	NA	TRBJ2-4	CSVLAKNIQYF	TGCAGCGTTCTAGCCAAAAACATTCAGTACTTC
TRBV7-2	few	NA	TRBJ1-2	CASSPRPSPPSGYTF	TGTGCCAGCAGCCCCCGACCGAGTCCTCCTTCTGGCTACACCTTC
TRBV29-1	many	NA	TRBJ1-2	CSVGQDYGYTF	TGCAGCGTCGGACAAGACTATGGCTACACCTTC
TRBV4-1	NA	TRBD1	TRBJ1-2	CASSLGQGDYGYTF	TGCGCCAGCAGCCTGGGACAGGGGGACTATGGCTACACCTTC
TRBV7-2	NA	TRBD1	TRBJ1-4	CASSPDRASKGEKLFF	TGTGCCAGCAGCCCTGACAGGGCGAGCAAAGGTGAAAAACTGTTTTTT
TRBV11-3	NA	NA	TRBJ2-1	CASSLVKGSDEQFF	TGTGCCAGCAGCTTAGTTAAGGGATCGGATGAGCAGTTCTTC
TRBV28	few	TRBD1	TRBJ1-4	CASSFPPGQGVGFENEKLFF	TGTGCCAGCAGTTTTCCCCCGGGACAGGGGGTTGGTTTTGAGAATGAAAAACTGTTTTTT
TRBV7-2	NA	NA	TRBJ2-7	CASSPQTGYEQYF	TGTGCCAGCAGCCCCCAAACGGGTTACGAGCAGTACTTC
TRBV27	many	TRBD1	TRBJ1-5	CASSLQGGGQPQHF	TGTGCCAGCAGTTTACAGGGGGGAGGTCAGCCCCAGCATTTT
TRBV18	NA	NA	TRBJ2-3	CASSPSRQADTQYF	TGTGCCAGCTCACCCTCCCGACAGGCAGATACGCAGTATTTT
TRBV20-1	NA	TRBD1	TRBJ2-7	CSALPTGNSYEQYF	TGCAGTGCTCTCCCGACAGGGAACTCCTACGAGCAGTACTTC
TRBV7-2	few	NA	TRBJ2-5	CASSFRGAETQYF	TGTGCCAGCAGCTTCAGGGGTGCAGAGACCCAGTACTTC
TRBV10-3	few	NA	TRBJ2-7	CAISDFGDRLGQYF	TGTGCCATCAGTGATTTCGGTGACAGGTTGGGGCAGTACTTC